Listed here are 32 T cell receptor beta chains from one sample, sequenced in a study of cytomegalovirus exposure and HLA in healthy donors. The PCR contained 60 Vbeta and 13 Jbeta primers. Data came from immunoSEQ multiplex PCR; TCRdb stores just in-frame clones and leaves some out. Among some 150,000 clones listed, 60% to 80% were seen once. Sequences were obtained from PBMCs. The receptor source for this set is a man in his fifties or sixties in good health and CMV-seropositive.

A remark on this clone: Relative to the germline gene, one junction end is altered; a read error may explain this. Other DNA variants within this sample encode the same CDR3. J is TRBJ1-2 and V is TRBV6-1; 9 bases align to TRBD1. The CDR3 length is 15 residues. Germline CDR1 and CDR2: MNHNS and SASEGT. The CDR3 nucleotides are TGCGCCAGCAGCGCCCCGGGACAGGGACATTATGGCTACACCTTC. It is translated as CASSAPGQGHYGYTF.

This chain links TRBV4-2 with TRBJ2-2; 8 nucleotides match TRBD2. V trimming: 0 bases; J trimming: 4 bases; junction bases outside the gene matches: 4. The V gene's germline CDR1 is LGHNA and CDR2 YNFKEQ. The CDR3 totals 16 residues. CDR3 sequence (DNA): TGTGCCAGCAGCCAAGAAGGGCGGGAGGTCACCGGGGAGCTGTTTTTT. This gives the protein CASSQEGREVTGELFF.

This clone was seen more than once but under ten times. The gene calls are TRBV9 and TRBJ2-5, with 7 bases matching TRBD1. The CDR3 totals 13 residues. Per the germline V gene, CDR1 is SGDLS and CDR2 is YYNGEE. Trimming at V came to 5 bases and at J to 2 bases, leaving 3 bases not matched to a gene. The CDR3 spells CASSRDRQETQYF. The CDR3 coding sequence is TGTGCCAGCAGTAGGGACAGACAAGAGACCCAGTACTTC.

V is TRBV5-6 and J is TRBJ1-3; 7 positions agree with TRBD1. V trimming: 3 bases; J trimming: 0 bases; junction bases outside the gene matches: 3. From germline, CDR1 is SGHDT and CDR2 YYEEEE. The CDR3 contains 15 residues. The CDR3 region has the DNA TGTGCCAGCAGCTGGGACAGCCACTCTGGAAACACCATATATTTT. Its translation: CASSWDSHSGNTIYF.

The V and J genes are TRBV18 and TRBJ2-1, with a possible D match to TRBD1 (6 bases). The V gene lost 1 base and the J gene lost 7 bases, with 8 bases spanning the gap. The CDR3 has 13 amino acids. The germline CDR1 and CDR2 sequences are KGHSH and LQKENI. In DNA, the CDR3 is TGTGCCAGCTCACCACTAGGGGGTAATGAGCAGTTCTTC. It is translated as CASSPLGGNEQFF.

The DNA of the CDR3 is TGTGCCAGCAGCTTAGAAGTAGCCGCCGGGGGGGATACGCAGTATTTT. Encoded protein: CASSLEVAAGGDTQYF. The rearrangement uses TRBV7-9 and TRBJ2-3; TRBD2 matches at 7 bases. V dropped 1 base and J dropped 6; count of bases not matched to a gene: 10. In germline, CDR1 is SEHNR, CDR2 FQNEAQ (reference sequence). CDR3 length equals 16 residues.

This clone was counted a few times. This CDR3 is CSARIQGSQFF. The CDR3 bases are TGCAGTGCTAGAATCCAGGGGTCGCAGTTCTTC. This chain joins TRBV20-1 and TRBJ2-1, with D tentatively TRBD1 (6 bases). V gave up 2 bases and J gave up 12 bases, with 11 bases separating them. Germline V gene data show CDR1 as DFQATT and CDR2 as SNEGSKA (reference sequence). CDR3 length: 11 residues.

The CDR3 DNA reads TGTGCCAGCAGCCCCCGAATCGACAGGGGCAACGAGCAGTACTTC. This codes for CASSPRIDRGNEQYF. V and J are TRBV7-2 and TRBJ2-5, with TRBD1 identical over 8 bases. Matching the DNA end better, TRBJ2-7 makes the J call doubtful. Per germline, CDR1 SGHTA and CDR2 FQGNSA. The CDR3 has 15 amino acids.

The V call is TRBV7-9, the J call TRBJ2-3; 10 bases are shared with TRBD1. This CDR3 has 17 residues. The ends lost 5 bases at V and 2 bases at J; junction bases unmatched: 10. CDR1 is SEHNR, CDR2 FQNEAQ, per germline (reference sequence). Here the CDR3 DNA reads TGTGCCAGCAGCCCTCGACAGGGGGCGCGAGTCACAGATACGCAGTATTTT. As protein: CASSPRQGARVTDTQYF. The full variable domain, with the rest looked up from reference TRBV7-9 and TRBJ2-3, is DTGVSQNPRHKITKRGQNVTFRCDPISEHNRLYWYRQTLGQGPEFLTYFQNEAQLEKSRLLSDRFSAERPKGSFSTLEIQRTEQGDSAMYLCASSPRQGARVTDTQYFGPGTRLTVL.

For the CDR3, the DNA is TGTGCCAGCAGTTTCACCTATGTATTTCCCCGGCGCGCACAGGGGGCTTTGTATCAGCCCCAGCATTTT. Translating gives CASSFTYVFPRRAQGALYQPQHF. The chain carries TRBV28 and TRBJ1-5; TRBD1 aligns across 9 bases. Germline-derived CDR1 and CDR2 are MDHEN and SYDVKM. The CDR3 totals 23 residues. Trimming took 3 bases from V and 5 from J; bases not matched to a gene: 29.

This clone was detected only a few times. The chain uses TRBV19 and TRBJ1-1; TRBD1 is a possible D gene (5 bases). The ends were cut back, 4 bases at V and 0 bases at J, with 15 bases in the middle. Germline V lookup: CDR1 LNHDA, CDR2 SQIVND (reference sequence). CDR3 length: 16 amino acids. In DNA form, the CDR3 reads TGTGCCAGTAGTAAGGGGAACCCGCGGATGAACACTGAAGCTTTCTTT. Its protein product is CASSKGNPRMNTEAFF.

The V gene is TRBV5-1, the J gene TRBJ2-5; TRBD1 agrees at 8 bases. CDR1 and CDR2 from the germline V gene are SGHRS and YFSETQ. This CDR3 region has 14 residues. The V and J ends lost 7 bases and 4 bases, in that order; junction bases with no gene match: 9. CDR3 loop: CASGLMGQAETQYF. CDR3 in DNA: TGCGCCAGCGGCCTAATGGGACAGGCAGAGACCCAGTACTTC.

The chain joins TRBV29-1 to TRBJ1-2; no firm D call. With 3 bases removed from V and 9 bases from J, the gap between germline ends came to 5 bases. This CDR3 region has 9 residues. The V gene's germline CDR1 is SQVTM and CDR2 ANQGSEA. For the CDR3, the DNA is TGCAGCGTTGACCCTAGCTACACCTTC. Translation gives CSVDPSYTF.

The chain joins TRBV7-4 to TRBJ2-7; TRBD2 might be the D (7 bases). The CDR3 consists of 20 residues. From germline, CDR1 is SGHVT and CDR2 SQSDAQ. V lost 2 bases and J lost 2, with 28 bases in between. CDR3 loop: CASSLMRGLFGDYWAYEQYF. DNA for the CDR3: TGTGCCAGCAGCTTAATGCGGGGGCTCTTCGGGGATTATTGGGCCTACGAGCAGTACTTC.

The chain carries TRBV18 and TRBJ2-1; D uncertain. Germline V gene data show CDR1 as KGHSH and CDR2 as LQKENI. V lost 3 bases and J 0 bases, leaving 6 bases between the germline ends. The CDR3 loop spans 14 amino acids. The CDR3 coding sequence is TGTGCCAGCTCACCCGCAGGCTCCTACAATGAGCAGTTCTTC. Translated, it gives CASSPAGSYNEQFF. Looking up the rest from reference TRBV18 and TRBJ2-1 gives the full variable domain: NAGVMQNPRHLVRRRGQEARLRCSPMKGHSHVYWYRQLPEEGLKFMVYLQKENIIDESGMPKERFSAEFPKEGPSILRIQQVVRGDSAAYFCASSPAGSYNEQFFGPGTRLTVL.

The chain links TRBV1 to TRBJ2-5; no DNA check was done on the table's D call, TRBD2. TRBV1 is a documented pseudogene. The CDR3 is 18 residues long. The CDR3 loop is CTSSQDHFWLAGKETQYF. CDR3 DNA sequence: TGCACCAGCAGCCAAGATCATTTCTGGCTAGCGGGAAAAGAGACCCAGTACTTC.

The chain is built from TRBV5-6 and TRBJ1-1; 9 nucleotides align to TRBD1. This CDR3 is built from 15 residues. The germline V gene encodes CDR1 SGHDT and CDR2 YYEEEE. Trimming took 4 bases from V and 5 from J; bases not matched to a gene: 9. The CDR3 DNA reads TGTGCCAGCAGCACGTTGACAGGGGGATTGACTGAAGCTTTCTTT. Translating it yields CASSTLTGGLTEAFF.

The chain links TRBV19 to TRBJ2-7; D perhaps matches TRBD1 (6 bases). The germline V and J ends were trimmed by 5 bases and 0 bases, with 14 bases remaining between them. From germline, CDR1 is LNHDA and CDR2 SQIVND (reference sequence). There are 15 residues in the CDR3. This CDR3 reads CASSPADRFSYEQYF. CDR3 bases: TGTGCCAGTAGTCCCGCCGACAGGTTCTCCTACGAGCAGTACTTC.

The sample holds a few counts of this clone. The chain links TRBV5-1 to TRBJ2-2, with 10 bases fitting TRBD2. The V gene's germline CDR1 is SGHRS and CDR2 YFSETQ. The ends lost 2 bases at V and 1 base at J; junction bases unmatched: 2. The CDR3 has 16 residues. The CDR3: CASSLLAGWNTGELFF. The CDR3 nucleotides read TGCGCCAGCAGCTTACTAGCGGGATGGAACACCGGGGAGCTGTTTTTT.

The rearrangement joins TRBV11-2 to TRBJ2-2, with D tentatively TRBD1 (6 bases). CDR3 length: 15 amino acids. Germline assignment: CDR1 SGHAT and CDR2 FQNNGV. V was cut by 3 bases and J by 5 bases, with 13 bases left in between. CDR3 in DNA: TGTGCCAGCAGCTTTAGGGGGTGGGGAACCGGGGAGCTGTTTTTT. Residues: CASSFRGWGTGELFF.

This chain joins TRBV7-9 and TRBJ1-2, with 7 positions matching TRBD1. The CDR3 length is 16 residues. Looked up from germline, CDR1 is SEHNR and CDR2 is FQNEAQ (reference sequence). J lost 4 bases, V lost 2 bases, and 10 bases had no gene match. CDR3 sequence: CASSLKQGSTSYGYTF. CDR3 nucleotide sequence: TGTGCCAGCAGCTTAAAACAGGGGAGTACGAGCTATGGCTACACCTTC.

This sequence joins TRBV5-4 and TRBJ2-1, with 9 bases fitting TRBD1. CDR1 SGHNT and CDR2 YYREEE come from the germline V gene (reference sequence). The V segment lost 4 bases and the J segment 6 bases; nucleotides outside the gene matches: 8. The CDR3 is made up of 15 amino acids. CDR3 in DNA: TGTGCCAGCAGCCTCCGGGACAGGGCCGGCAATGAGCAGTTCTTC. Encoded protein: CASSLRDRAGNEQFF.

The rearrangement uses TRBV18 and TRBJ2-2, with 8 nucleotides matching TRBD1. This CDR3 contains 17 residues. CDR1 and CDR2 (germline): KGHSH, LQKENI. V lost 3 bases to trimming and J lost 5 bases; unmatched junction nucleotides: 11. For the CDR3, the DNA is TGTGCCAGCTCACCTTTTCTCGACAGGGGAAAGACCGGGGAGCTGTTTTTT. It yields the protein CASSPFLDRGKTGELFF.

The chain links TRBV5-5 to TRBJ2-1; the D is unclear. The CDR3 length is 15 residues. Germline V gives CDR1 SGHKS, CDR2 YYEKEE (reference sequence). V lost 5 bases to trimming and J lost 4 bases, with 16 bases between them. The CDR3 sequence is CASSSATILYNEQFF. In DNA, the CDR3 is TGTGCCAGCAGTTCCGCCACAATCTTGTACAATGAGCAGTTCTTC.

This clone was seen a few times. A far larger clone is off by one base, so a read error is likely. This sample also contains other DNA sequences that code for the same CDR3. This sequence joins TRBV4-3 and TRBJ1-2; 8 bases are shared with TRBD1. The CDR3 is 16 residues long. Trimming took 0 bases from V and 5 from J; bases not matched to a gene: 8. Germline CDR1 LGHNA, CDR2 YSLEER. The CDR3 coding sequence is TGCGCCAGCAGCCAAGACGACCCGACAGGGGCTTATGGCTACACCTTC. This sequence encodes CASSQDDPTGAYGYTF.

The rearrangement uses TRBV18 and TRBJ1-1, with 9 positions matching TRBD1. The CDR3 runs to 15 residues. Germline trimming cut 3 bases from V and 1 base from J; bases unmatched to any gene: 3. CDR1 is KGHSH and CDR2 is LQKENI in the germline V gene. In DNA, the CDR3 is TGTGCCAGCTCACCGCGACAGGGGGGGAACACTGAAGCTTTCTTT. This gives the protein CASSPRQGGNTEAFF.

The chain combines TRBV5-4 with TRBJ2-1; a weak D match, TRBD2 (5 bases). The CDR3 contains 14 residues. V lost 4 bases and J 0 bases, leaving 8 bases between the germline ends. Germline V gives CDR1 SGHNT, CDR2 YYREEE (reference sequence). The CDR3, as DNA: TGTGCCAGCAGCAGAAGCGGCTCCTACAATGAGCAGTTCTTC. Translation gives CASSRSGSYNEQFF.

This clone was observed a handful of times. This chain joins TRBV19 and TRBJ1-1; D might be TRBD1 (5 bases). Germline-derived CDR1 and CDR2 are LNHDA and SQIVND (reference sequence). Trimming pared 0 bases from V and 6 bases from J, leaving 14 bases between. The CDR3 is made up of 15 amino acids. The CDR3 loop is CASSIEWGGSSEAFF. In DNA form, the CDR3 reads TGTGCCAGTAGTATAGAATGGGGGGGAAGTTCTGAAGCTTTCTTT.

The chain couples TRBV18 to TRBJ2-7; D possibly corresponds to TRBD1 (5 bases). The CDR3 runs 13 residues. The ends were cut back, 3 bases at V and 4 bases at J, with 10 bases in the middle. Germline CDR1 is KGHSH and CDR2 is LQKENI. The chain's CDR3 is CASSPWTNYEQYF. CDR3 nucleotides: TGTGCCAGCTCACCCTGGACAAATTACGAGCAGTACTTC.

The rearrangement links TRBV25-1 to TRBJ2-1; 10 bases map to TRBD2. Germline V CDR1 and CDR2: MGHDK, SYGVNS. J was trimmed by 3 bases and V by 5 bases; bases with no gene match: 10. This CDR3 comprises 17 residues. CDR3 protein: CASSPGTSVRIYNEQFF. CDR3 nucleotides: TGTGCCAGCAGTCCCGGGACTAGCGTAAGAATCTACAATGAGCAGTTCTTC.

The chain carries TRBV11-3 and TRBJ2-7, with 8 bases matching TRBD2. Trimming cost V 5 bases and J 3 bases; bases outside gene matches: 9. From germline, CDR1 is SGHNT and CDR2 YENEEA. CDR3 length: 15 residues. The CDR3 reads CASSPRGSGGYEQYF. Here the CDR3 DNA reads TGTGCCAGCAGCCCTAGAGGGAGCGGGGGCTACGAGCAGTACTTC.

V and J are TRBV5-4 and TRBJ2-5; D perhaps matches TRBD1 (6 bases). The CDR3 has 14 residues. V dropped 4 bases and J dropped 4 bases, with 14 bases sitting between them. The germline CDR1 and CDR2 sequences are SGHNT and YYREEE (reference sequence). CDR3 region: CASSERTQGETQYF. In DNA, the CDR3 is TGTGCCAGCAGCGAAAGGACACAGGGAGAGACCCAGTACTTC.